This TCR beta chain emerged from a study of control samples from healthy donors and cancer patients. This clone was picked up a small number of times. TCRdb keeps only in-frame clones here, not all; method: immunoSEQ multiplex PCR. The sample lists around 94,000 clones; 85% to 90% were seen once. CDR1 and CDR2 from the germline V gene are SGDLS and YYNGEE. The CDR3 contains 16 residues. The trim removed 3 bases at V and 5 bases at J, leaving 12 bases unmatched. The rearrangement links TRBV9 to TRBJ1-2; 8 nucleotides agree with TRBD1. The TCR sequence derives from a woman aged 45-65 years in good health. Sequences were obtained from blood. CDR3 coding DNA: TGTGCCAGCAGCGAACAGACAGGGGCCCCAATTTATGGCTACACCTTC. Residues: CASSEQTGAPIYGYTF.